This T cell receptor beta chain was recovered during a study of OX40 agonist ivuxolimab in advanced cancers. V was cut by 3 bases and J by 3 bases, with 12 bases left in between. The CDR3 extends over 14 amino acids. Germline lookup yields CDR1 MDHEN and CDR2 SYDVKM. The table lists this clone with a count of one. The antigen is not known. Whole-study findings and limits: Clonal expansion by week 6 occurred in CD4+ and CD8+ blood T cells (at 0.1 to 3.0 mg/kg).

Clones were sequenced by immunoSEQ multiplex PCR, and TCRdb holds only the in-frame ones, with some missing. The table lists some 130,000 clones, 90% of them singletons, with around 1% in the top ten. The receptor's source is an adult with an advanced solid tumor such as melanoma, head and neck, liver or kidney cancer. Material: CD4+ or CD8+ T cells sorted from blood, obtained in a trial of the OX40 agonist ivuxolimab. The chain couples TRBV28 to TRBJ2-7; possible D gene TRBD2, 6 bases. CDR3 bases: TGTGCCAGCAGTTTCGGAGGGTGGGGCTACGAGCAGTACTTC. It yields the protein CASSFGGWGYEQYF.